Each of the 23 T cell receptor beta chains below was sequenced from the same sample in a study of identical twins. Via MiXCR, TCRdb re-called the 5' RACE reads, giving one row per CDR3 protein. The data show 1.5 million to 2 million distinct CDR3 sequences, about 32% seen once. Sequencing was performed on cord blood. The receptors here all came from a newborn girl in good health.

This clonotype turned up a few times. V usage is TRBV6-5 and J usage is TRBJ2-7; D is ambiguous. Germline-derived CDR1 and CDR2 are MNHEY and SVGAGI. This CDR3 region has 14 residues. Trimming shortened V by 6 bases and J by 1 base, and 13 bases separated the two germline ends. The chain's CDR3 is CASRDTNPSYEQYF. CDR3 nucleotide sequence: TGTGCCAGCAGAGATACAAACCCGTCCTACGAGCAGTACTTC.

The CDR3 DNA sequence: TGTGCCAGCAGTCCCCCTCCAGGGAAGGAGAAGGCCGGGGAGCTGTTTTTT. This encodes CASSPPPGKEKAGELFF. The J gene is TRBJ2-2, the V gene TRBV12-3 or TRBV12-4; maybe TRBD1 (5 bases). The V end was cut by 5 bases, the J end by 6 bases, with 22 bases between. This CDR3 has 17 residues.

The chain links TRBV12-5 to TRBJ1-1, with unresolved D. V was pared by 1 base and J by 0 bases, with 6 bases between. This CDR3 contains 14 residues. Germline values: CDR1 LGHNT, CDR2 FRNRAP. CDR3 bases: TGTGCTAGTGGTTTGGAGGGAATGAACACTGAAGCTTTCTTT. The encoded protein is CASGLEGMNTEAFF.

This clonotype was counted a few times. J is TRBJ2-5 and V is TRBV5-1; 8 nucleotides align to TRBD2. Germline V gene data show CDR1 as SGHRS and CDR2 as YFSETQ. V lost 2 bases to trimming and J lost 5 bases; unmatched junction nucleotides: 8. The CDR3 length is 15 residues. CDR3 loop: CASSLGGLAAETQYF. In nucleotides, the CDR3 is TGCGCCAGCAGCTTAGGAGGACTAGCTGCGGAGACCCAGTACTTC.

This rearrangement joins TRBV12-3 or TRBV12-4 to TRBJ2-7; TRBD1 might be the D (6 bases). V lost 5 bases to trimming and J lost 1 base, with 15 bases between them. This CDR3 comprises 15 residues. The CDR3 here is CASSPTPDSSYEQYF. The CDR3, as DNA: TGTGCCAGCAGTCCGACCCCGGACAGTTCCTACGAGCAGTACTTC.

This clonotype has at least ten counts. The CDR3 spells CASGTVYGYTF. The CDR3 DNA sequence: TGCGCCAGCGGGACGGTCTATGGCTACACCTTC. The chain joins TRBV5-1 to TRBJ1-2, with D perhaps matching TRBD1 (5 bases). V was trimmed by 7 bases and J by 4 bases, leaving 8 bases between them. The CDR3 is 11 amino acids. Germline V lookup: CDR1 SGHRS, CDR2 YFSETQ.

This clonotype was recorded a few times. In DNA, the CDR3 is TGTGCCAGCAGTGACCCTTCCGGGACAGCCTCCTACGAGCAGTACTTC. This sequence encodes CASSDPSGTASYEQYF. The rearrangement joins TRBV25-1 to TRBJ2-7; 7 positions match TRBD1. Germline CDR1 and CDR2: MGHDK and SYGVNS. The length of the CDR3 is 16 residues. J gave up 0 bases and V 3 bases, and 8 bases lay outside the gene matches.

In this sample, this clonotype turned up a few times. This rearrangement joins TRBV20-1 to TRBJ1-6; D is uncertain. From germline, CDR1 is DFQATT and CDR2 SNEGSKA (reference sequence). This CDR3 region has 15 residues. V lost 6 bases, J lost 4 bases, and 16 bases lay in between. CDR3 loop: CSAAPRDVYNSPLHF. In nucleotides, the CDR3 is TGCAGTGCCGCCCCCCGGGATGTTTATAATTCACCCCTCCACTTT.

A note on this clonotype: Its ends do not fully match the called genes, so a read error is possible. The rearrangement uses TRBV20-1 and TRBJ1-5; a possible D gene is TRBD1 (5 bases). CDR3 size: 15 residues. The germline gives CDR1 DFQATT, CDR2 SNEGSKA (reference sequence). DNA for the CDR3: TGCAGTGCTAGAGATTTGGGACTCAGCATTCAGCCCCAGCATTTT. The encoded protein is CSARDLGLSIQPQHF.

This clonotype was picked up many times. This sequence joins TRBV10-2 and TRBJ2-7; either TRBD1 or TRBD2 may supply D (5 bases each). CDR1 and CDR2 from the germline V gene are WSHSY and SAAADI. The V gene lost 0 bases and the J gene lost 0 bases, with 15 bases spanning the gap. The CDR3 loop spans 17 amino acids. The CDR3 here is CASSESQDWTSSYEQYF. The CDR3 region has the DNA TGCGCCAGCAGTGAGTCTCAGGACTGGACAAGCTCCTACGAGCAGTACTTC.

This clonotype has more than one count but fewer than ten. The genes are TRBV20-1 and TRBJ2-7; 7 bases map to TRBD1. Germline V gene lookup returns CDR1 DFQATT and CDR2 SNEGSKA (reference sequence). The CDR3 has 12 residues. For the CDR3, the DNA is TGCAGGGGAGACAGGGTTTTCTACGAGCAGTACTTC. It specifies CRGDRVFYEQYF.

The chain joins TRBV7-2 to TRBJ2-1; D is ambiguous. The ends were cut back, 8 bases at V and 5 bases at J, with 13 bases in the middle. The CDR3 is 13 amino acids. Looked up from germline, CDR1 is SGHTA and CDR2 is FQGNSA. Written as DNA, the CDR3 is TGTGCCAGCCGTACAGCCACACACAATGAGCAGTTCTTC. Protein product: CASRTATHNEQFF.

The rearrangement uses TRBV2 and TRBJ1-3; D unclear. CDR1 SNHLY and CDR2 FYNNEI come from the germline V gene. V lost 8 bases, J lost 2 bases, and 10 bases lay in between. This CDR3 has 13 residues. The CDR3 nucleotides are TGTGCCAGCTGGAGACCGCCTGGAAACACCATATATTTT. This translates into CASWRPPGNTIYF.

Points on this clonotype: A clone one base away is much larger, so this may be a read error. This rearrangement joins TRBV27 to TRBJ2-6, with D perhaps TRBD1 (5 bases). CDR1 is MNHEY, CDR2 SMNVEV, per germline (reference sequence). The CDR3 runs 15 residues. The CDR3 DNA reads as TGTGCCAGCAGTTTAGGCCTCTCTGGGGCCAACGTCGTGACTTTC. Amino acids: CASSLGLSGANVVTF.

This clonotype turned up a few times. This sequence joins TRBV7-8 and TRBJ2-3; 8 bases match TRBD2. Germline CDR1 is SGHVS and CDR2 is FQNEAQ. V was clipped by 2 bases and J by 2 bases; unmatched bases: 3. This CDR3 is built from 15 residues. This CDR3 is CASSLREGPTDTQYF. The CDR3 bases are TGTGCCAGCAGCTTACGGGAGGGCCCCACAGATACGCAGTATTTT.

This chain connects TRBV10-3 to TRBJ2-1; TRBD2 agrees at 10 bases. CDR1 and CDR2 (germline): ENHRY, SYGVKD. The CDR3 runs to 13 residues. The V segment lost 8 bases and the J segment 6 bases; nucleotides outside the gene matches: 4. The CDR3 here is CAIQGTSVNEQFF. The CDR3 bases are TGTGCCATCCAAGGGACTAGCGTCAATGAGCAGTTCTTC.

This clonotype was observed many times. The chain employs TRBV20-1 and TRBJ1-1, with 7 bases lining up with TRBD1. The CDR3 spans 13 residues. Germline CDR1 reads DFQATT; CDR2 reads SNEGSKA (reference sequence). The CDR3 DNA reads TGCAGCGCCAGGGACAGCATGAACACTGAAGCTTTCTTT. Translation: CSARDSMNTEAFF.

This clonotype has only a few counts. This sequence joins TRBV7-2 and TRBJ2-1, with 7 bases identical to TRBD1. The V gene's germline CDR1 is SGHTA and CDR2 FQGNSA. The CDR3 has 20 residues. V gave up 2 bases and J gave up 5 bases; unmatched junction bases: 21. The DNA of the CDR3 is TGTGCCAGCAGCTTACGGCTACCAAGGCTCAAGACAGGGTTAAACAATGAGCAGTTCTTC. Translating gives CASSLRLPRLKTGLNNEQFF.

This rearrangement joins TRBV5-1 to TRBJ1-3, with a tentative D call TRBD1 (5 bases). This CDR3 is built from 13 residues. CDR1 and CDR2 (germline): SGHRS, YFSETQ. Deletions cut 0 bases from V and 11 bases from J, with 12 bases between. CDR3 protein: CASSLDRGDAIYF. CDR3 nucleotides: TGCGCCAGCAGCTTGGACAGAGGGGACGCCATATATTTT.

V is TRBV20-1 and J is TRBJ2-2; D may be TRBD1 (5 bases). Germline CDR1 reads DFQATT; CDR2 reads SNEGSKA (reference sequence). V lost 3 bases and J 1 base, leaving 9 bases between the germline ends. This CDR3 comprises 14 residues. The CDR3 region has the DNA TGCAGTGCTAGCCCGCAGGGGAACACCGGGGAGCTGTTTTTT. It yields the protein CSASPQGNTGELFF.

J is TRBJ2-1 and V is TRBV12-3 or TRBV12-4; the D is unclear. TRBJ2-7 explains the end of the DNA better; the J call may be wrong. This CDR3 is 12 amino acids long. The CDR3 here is CASCPAYNEQYF. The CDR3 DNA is TGTGCCAGCTGCCCCGCCTACAATGAGCAGTACTTC.

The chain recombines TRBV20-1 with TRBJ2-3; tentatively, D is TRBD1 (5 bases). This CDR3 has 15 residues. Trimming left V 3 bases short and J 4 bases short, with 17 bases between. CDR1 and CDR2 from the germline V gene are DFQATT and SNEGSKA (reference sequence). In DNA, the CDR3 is TGCAGTGCTAGTAGACTTGGGGTGGGGCCAGATACGCAGTATTTT. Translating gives CSASRLGVGPDTQYF.

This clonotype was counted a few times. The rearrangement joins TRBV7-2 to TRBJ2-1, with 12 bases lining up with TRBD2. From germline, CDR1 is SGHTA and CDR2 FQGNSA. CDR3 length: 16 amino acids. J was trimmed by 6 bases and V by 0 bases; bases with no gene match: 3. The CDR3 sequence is CASSLATSGRSNEQFF. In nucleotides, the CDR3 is TGTGCCAGCAGCTTAGCGACTAGCGGGAGATCCAATGAGCAGTTCTTC.